One sample yielded the 17 T cell receptor beta chains listed below, sequenced in a study of blood T cell repertoires in COVID-19. Sequenced by immunoSEQ multiplex PCR; TCRdb stores in-frame clones only, minus some. In the table there are around 250,000 clones, roughly 80% of which are singletons. Sequencing input: peripheral blood. These receptors came from a woman aged 18-35 years with acute or convalescent COVID-19.

The rearrangement links TRBV5-1 to TRBJ1-1; TRBD1 matches 9 bases. The CDR3 is 13 amino acids. V dropped 4 bases and J dropped 6; count of bases not matched to a gene: 4. Germline-derived CDR1 and CDR2 are SGHRS and YFSETQ. The CDR3, as DNA: TGCGCCAGCAGCCTCACAGGGGGCCCTGAAGCTTTCTTT. The encoded protein is CASSLTGGPEAFF.

The chain carries TRBV7-9 and TRBJ2-7, with 10 positions matching TRBD2. CDR3 length equals 14 residues. V lost 5 bases, J lost 3 bases, and 4 bases stayed unmatched. Looked up from germline, CDR1 is SEHNR and CDR2 is FQNEAQ (reference sequence). The CDR3 nucleotides read TGTGCCAGCAGCCTCGGACTAGCGGTCTACGAGCAGTACTTC. It specifies CASSLGLAVYEQYF.

CDR3 DNA sequence: TGTGCCAGCAGTTGGGACATGTCCTACGAGCAGTACTTC. Its protein is CASSWDMSYEQYF. The chain combines TRBV5-5 with TRBJ2-7; TRBD1 might be the D (6 bases). This CDR3 is built from 13 residues. V gave up 5 bases and J gave up 1 base, with 10 bases separating them. Per germline, CDR1 SGHKS and CDR2 YYEKEE (reference sequence).

This clone occurred once. The rearrangement links TRBV12-3 or TRBV12-4 to TRBJ1-2; D unclear. The V gene lost 6 bases and the J gene lost 5 bases, with 13 bases spanning the gap. The CDR3 totals 13 residues. The CDR3 reads CASRRQNSYGYTF. For the CDR3, the DNA is TGTGCCAGCAGGCGGCAGAACTCTTATGGCTACACCTTC.

This chain joins TRBV5-8 and TRBJ2-5, with D tentatively TRBD1 (7 bases). CDR3 length equals 16 residues. In germline, CDR1 is SGHTS, CDR2 YDEGEE. Trimming cost V 4 bases and J 4 bases, with 20 bases left between them. The CDR3 DNA reads as TGTGCCAGCAGCCCGATAAATCCAGGGGGGAGAGAGACCCAGTACTTC. Its protein is CASSPINPGGRETQYF.

V gene TRBV19 combines with J gene TRBJ1-5; 8 positions agree with TRBD1. The length of the CDR3 is 16 residues. The J segment lost 1 base and the V segment lost 3 bases, leaving 5 bases of the junction unmatched. Looked up from germline, CDR1 is LNHDA and CDR2 is SQIVND (reference sequence). This CDR3 is CASSIPGTGSNQPQHF. The CDR3 DNA is TGTGCCAGTAGTATTCCAGGGACAGGAAGCAATCAGCCCCAGCATTTT.

The J gene is TRBJ1-2, the V gene TRBV9; 8 positions agree with TRBD1. The length of the CDR3 is 17 residues. With 3 bases clipped from V and 3 bases from J, the junction kept 13 bases outside the gene matches. Germline-derived CDR1 and CDR2 are SGDLS and YYNGEE. CDR3 in DNA: TGTGCCAGCAGCGCTTCAGACAGGGGCGCAGGGCACTATGGCTACACCTTC. It encodes CASSASDRGAGHYGYTF.

The chain joins TRBV9 to TRBJ2-7; D unresolved. V was shortened by 0 bases and J by 6 bases, with 10 bases between the two germline ends. Germline V lookup: CDR1 SGDLS, CDR2 YYNGEE. This CDR3 region has 13 residues. The chain's CDR3 is CASSVVPSTEQYF. CDR3 sequence (DNA): TGTGCCAGCAGCGTAGTTCCGAGCACCGAGCAGTACTTC.

The chain recombines TRBV9 with TRBJ2-5; TRBD2 might be the D (6 bases). V lost 3 bases to trimming and J lost 3 bases, with 18 bases between them. CDR3 length: 16 residues. Looked up from germline, CDR1 is SGDLS and CDR2 is YYNGEE. The DNA of the CDR3 is TGTGCCAGCAGCGCCCACCGGGACTCGCGGAAAGAGACCCAGTACTTC. As protein: CASSAHRDSRKETQYF.

The J gene is TRBJ2-7, the V gene TRBV4-2; no definite D call. Germline V CDR1 and CDR2: LGHNA, YNFKEQ. Trimming took off 1 base at V and 3 bases at J, with 10 bases between the two ends. The CDR3 contains 14 residues. CDR3 sequence (DNA): TGTGCCAGCAGCCAAGTTGGCAAGTACTACGAGCAGTACTTC. Residues: CASSQVGKYYEQYF.

As DNA, the CDR3 is TGCGCCAGCAGTCGATTGATGACCCGACAGCCTACTGAAGCTTTCTTT. Translated: CASSRLMTRQPTEAFF. The gene calls are TRBV10-2 and TRBJ1-1; possibly TRBD1 for D (5 bases). Germline lookup yields CDR1 WSHSY and CDR2 SAAADI. The CDR3 totals 16 residues. With 5 bases removed from V and 5 bases from J, the gap between germline ends came to 21 bases.

The J gene is TRBJ1-2, the V gene TRBV5-1; 7 nucleotides line up with TRBD1. In germline, CDR1 is SGHRS, CDR2 YFSETQ. J lost 4 bases, V lost 5 bases, and 11 bases had no gene match. The CDR3 consists of 15 residues. This chain's CDR3 is CASRERQGRAYGYTF. The CDR3 DNA follows: TGCGCCAGCAGGGAACGACAGGGTAGGGCCTATGGCTACACCTTC.

This clone has just a few counts. The chain recombines TRBV28 with TRBJ2-1, with D possibly TRBD1 on 5 matching bases. The CDR3 loop spans 14 amino acids. Germline V lookup: CDR1 MDHEN, CDR2 SYDVKM. Trimming removed 3 bases at V and 6 bases at J, with 12 bases between. Here the CDR3 reads CASSFPQGSNEQFF. The CDR3 coding sequence is TGTGCCAGCAGTTTCCCCCAGGGTTCCAATGAGCAGTTCTTC.

The chain carries TRBV7-9 and TRBJ1-6; D perhaps matches TRBD1 (5 bases). The germline V gene encodes CDR1 SEHNR and CDR2 FQNEAQ (reference sequence). The V end was cut by 6 bases, the J end by 0 bases, with 15 bases between. CDR3 size: 17 residues. CDR3 sequence reads: CASRDGGKSSYNSPLHF. DNA of the CDR3: TGTGCCAGCAGGGATGGGGGGAAAAGCTCCTATAATTCACCCCTCCACTTT.

The V call is TRBV5-1, the J call TRBJ2-7; unclear D gene. The CDR3 consists of 15 residues. With 0 bases removed from V and 0 bases from J, the gap between germline ends came to 10 bases. Germline CDR1 reads SGHRS; CDR2 reads YFSETQ. For the CDR3, the DNA is TGCGCCAGCAGCTTGGGGCAGACAAGCTCCTACGAGCAGTACTTC. The encoded protein is CASSLGQTSSYEQYF.

This clone showed up just once. The chain uses TRBV12-3 or TRBV12-4 and TRBJ1-1; D might be TRBD1 (6 bases). The V end lost 6 bases, the J end lost 4 bases, and 12 bases lay between the germline ends. The CDR3 extends over 13 amino acids. CDR3 region: CASRIRGTTEAFF. The CDR3 bases are TGTGCCAGCAGGATCAGGGGTACCACTGAAGCTTTCTTT.

The V and J genes are TRBV5-8 and TRBJ1-5; possible D gene TRBD1, 5 bases. CDR1 is SGHTS and CDR2 is YDEGEE in the germline V gene. V was clipped by 0 bases and J by 4 bases, with 11 bases between them. The CDR3 consists of 15 residues. The CDR3 is CASSLVLGPNQPQHF. For the CDR3, the DNA is TGTGCCAGCAGCTTGGTTCTGGGGCCAAATCAGCCCCAGCATTTT.